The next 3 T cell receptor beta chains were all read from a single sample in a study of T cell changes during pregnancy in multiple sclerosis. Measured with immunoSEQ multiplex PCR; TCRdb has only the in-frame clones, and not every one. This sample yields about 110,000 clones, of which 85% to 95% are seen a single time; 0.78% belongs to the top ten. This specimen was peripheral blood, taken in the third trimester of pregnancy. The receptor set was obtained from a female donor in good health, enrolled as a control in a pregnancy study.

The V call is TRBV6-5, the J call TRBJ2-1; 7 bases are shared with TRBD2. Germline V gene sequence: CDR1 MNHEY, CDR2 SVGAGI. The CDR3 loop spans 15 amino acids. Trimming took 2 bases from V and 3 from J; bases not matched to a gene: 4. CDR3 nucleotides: TGTGCCAGCAGTTACCTAGGACTAGGCTACAATGAGCAGTTCTTC. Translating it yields CASSYLGLGYNEQFF.

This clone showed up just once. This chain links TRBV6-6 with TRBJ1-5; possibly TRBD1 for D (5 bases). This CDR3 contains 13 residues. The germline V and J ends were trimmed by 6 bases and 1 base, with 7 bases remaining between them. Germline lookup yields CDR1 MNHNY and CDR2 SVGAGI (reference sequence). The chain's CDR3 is CASSRVSNQPQHF. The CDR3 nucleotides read TGTGCCAGCAGCAGGGTGAGCAATCAGCCCCAGCATTTT.

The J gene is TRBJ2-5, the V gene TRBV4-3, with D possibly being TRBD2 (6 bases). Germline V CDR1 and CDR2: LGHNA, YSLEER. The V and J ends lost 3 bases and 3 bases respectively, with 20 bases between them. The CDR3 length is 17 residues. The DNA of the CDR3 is TGCGCCAGCAGCCATTCCTTTGGGGCGGGGCACGAAGAGACCCAGTACTTC. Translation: CASSHSFGAGHEETQYF.